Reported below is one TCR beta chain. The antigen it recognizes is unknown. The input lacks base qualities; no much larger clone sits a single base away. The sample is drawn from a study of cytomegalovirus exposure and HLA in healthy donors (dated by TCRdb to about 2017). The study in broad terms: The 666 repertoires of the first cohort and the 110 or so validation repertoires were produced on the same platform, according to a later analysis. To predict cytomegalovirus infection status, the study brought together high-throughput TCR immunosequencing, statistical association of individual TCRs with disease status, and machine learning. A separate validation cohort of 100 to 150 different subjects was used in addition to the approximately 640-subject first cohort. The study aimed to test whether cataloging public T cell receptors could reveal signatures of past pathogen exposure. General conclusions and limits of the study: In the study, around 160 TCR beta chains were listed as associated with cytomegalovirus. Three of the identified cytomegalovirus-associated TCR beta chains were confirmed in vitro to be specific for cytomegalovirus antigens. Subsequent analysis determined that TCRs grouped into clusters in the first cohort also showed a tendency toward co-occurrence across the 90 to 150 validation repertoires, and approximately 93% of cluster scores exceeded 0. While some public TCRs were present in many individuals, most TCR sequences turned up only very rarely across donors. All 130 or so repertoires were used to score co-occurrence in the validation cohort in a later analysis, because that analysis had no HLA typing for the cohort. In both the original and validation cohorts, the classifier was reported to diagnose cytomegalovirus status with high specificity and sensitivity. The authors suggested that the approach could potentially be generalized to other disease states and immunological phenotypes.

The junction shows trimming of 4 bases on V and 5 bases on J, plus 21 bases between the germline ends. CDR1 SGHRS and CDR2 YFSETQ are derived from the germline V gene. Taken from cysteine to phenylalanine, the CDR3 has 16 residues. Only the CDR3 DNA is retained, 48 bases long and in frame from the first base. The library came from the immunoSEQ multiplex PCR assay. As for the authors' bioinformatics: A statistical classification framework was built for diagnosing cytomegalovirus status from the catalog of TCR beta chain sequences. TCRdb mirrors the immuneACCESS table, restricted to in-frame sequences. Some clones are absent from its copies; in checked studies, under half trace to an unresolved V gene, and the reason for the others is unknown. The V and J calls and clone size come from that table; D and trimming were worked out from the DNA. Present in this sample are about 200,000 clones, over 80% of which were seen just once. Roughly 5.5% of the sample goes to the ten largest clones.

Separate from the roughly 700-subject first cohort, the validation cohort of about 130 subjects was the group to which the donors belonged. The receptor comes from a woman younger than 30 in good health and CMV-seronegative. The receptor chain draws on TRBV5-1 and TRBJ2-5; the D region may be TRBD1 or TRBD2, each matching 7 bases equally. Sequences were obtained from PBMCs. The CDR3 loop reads CASSTPSGGVEETQYF. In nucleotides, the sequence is TGCGCCAGCAGCACCCCGTCAGGGGGGGTGGAGGAGACCCAGTACTTC.